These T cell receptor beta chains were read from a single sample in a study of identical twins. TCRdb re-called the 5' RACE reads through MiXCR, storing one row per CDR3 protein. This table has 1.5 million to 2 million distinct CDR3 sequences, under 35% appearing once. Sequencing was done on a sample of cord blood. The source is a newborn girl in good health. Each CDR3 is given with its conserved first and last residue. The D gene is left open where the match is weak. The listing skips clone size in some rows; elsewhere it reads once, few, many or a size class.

CGVEPGTDTQYF	TGCGGCGTTGAACCGGGCACAGATACGCAGTATTTT	TRBV29-1	TRBJ2-3	NA	12	NA
CSAGQIRGGAPYGYTF	TGCAGTGCTGGCCAAATACGAGGGGGGGCCCCCTATGGCTACACCTTC	TRBV20-1	TRBJ1-2	few	16	NA
CSASALRGSYNEQFF	TGCAGTGCTAGTGCCCTCCGGGGGTCCTACAATGAGCAGTTCTTC	TRBV20-1	TRBJ2-1	NA	15	NA
CASSALSAGRGNEQFF	TGTGCCAGCAGCGCCCTTTCAGCGGGGAGGGGGAATGAGCAGTTCTTC	TRBV9	TRBJ2-1	NA	16	NA
CASSSVFRNTGELFF	TGTGCCAGCAGTTCGGTATTCAGGAACACCGGGGAGCTGTTTTTT	TRBV12-3/TRBV12-4	TRBJ2-2	NA	15	NA
CASNVRGYEQYF	TGTGCCAGCAACGTGAGGGGTTACGAGCAGTACTTC	TRBV12-3/TRBV12-4	TRBJ2-7	NA	12	NA
CSVSRTDTQYF	TGCAGCGTTTCACGCACAGATACGCAGTATTTT	TRBV29-1	TRBJ2-3	many	11	NA
CASGQTNYEQYF	TGTGCCAGCGGCCAGACCAACTACGAGCAGTACTTC	TRBV3-1	TRBJ2-7	NA	12	NA
CASSEVGRPAGYTF	TGTGCCAGCAGTGAAGTGGGCAGGCCTGCGGGCTACACCTTC	TRBV6-1	TRBJ1-2	many	14	NA
CAWTVLGRNTEAFF	TGTGCCTGGACCGTACTGGGGAGGAACACTGAAGCTTTCTTT	TRBV30	TRBJ1-1	NA	14	NA
CASSLFWQVKEMGYTF	TGTGCCAGCAGCTTATTCTGGCAGGTTAAAGAAATGGGCTACACCTTC	TRBV13	TRBJ1-2	NA	16	NA
CSVVRVAGGHETQYF	TGCAGTGTCGTTCGGGTAGCGGGGGGGCATGAGACCCAGTACTTC	TRBV20-1	TRBJ2-5	few	15	TRBD2
CSARADETQYF	TGCAGTGCTAGAGCTGACGAGACCCAGTACTTC	TRBV20-1	TRBJ2-5	NA	11	NA
CASRAGLARFDEQYF	TGTGCCAGCAGGGCGGGACTAGCGCGATTCGATGAGCAGTACTTC	TRBV6-5	TRBJ2-7	NA	15	TRBD2
CASSASALGHEQFF	TGTGCCAGCAGTGCTTCTGCCCTCGGGCATGAGCAGTTCTTC	TRBV25-1	TRBJ2-1	NA	14	NA
CSARVSRSEQYF	TGCAGTGCTAGAGTATCTCGATCCGAGCAGTACTTC	TRBV20-1	TRBJ2-7	NA	12	NA
CASSQDPLRAYNEQFF	TGCGCCAGCAGCCAAGATCCTTTGCGGGCCTACAATGAGCAGTTCTTC	TRBV4-1	TRBJ2-1	NA	16	NA
CGARDGTGGNSPLHF	TGCGGTGCTAGAGATGGGACAGGGGGCAATTCACCCCTCCACTTT	TRBV20-1	TRBJ1-6	NA	15	TRBD1
CSARDKGAPYEQYF	TGCAGTGCTAGAGATAAGGGGGCCCCCTACGAGCAGTACTTC	TRBV20-1	TRBJ2-7	NA	14	TRBD1
CASSALTRPTEAFF	TGTGCCAGCAGTGCCCTGACTAGACCCACTGAAGCTTTCTTT	TRBV25-1	TRBJ1-1	NA	14	NA
CATSRARASYNEQFF	TGTGCCACCAGCAGAGCCCGGGCCTCCTACAATGAGCAGTTCTTC	TRBV15	TRBJ2-1	once	15	NA
CASSEGLAGMETQYF	TGTGCCAGCAGTGAAGGGTTAGCGGGAATGGAGACCCAGTACTTC	TRBV6-1	TRBJ2-5	NA	15	TRBD2
CSARVVGGNSPLHF	TGCAGTGCTAGAGTGGTCGGCGGCAATTCACCCCTCCACTTT	TRBV20-1	TRBJ1-6	NA	14	NA
CASSPLTILAAGSTEQYF	TGTGCCAGCAGCCCTTTGACAATACTAGCAGCGGGATCGACCGAGCAGTACTTC	TRBV4-2	TRBJ2-7	NA	18	TRBD2
CASSLDRGTGTQYF	TGCGCCAGCAGCTTGGATCGGGGGACAGGAACCCAGTACTTC	TRBV5-1	TRBJ2-5	few	14	TRBD1
CASSHKASSGHNEQFF	TGTGCCAGCAGTCACAAAGCGTCTAGCGGACACAATGAGCAGTTCTTC	TRBV25-1	TRBJ2-1	few	16	TRBD2
CSASSAGYYNEQFF	TGCAGTGCTAGCTCAGCGGGTTACTACAATGAGCAGTTCTTC	TRBV20-1	TRBJ2-1	NA	14	NA
CASSFSREGNQPQHF	TGTGCCAGCAGTTTTTCCAGGGAGGGCAATCAGCCCCAGCATTTT	TRBV12-3/TRBV12-4	TRBJ1-5	NA	15	NA
CASSESGGTSGNEQYF	TGTGCCAGCAGTGAATCAGGGGGGACTAGCGGGAATGAGCAGTACTTC	TRBV6-1	TRBJ2-5	few	16	TRBD2
CAIRAGTVTDTQYF	TGTGCCATCAGGGCCGGGACCGTCACAGATACGCAGTATTTT	TRBV10-3	TRBJ2-3	NA	14	NA
CASSENRLAGEQFF	TGTGCCAGCAGTGAAAATCGACTAGCGGGGGAGCAGTTCTTC	TRBV6-1	TRBJ2-1	few	14	TRBD2
CASSFGILAGGPEQTQYF	TGTGCCAGCAGTTTCGGGATCCTAGCGGGAGGGCCGGAACAGACCCAGTACTTC	TRBV28	TRBJ2-5	few	18	TRBD2
CASSPPGGNTGELFF	TGTGCCAGCAGCCCCCCAGGGGGGAACACCGGGGAGCTGTTTTTT	TRBV12-1	TRBJ2-2	few	15	NA
CSGTSGNNEQFF	TGCAGCGGGACTAGCGGTAACAATGAGCAGTTCTTC	TRBV29-1	TRBJ2-1	NA	12	TRBD2
CASSQTRGLNQPQHF	TGTGCCAGCAGCCAAACTCGGGGGCTGAATCAGCCCCAGCATTTT	TRBV3-1	TRBJ1-5	NA	15	NA
CASSTRQPDTQYF	TGTGCCAGCAGCACCAGACAGCCAGATACGCAGTATTTT	TRBV7-9	TRBJ2-3	NA	13	NA
CASPPPWGYGYTF	TGTGCCAGCCCACCACCGTGGGGCTATGGCTACACCTTC	TRBV18	TRBJ1-2	NA	13	NA
CASSQEAGRRGKLFF	TGTGCCAGCAGCCAAGAGGCCGGTCGAAGAGGAAAACTGTTTTTT	TRBV3-1	TRBJ1-4	NA	15	NA
CASSLSRYRVEKLFF	TGTGCCAGCAGCCTCTCGAGATACAGGGTCGAAAAACTGTTTTTT	TRBV7-9	TRBJ1-4	few	15	NA
CASAETGGSEKLFF	TGCGCCAGCGCGGAAACAGGGGGCAGTGAAAAACTGTTTTTT	TRBV5-1	TRBJ1-4	NA	14	TRBD1
CASSIPRGGGTDTQYF	TGTGCCAGTAGTATCCCAAGGGGCGGAGGCACAGATACGCAGTATTTT	TRBV19	TRBJ2-3	few	16	NA
CASSSPGGHEQYF	TGTGCCAGCAGTTCCCCAGGGGGTCACGAGCAGTACTTC	TRBV12-3/TRBV12-4	TRBJ2-7	few	13	TRBD1
CASHAGNPNSPPHF	TGTGCCAGCCACGCGGGGAACCCTAATTCACCCCCCCACTTT	TRBV6-6	TRBJ1-6	NA	14	NA
CASSLDFRDRGPYEQYF	TGCGCCAGCAGCTTGGATTTCCGGGACAGGGGACCCTACGAGCAGTACTTC	TRBV5-1	TRBJ2-7	NA	17	TRBD1
CASSRPGGVLRNIQYF	TGTGCCAGCAGTCGCCCGGGGGGGGTCCTACGGAACATTCAGTACTTC	TRBV2	TRBJ2-4	NA	16	TRBD2
CSAREGLSGRARDEQYF	TGCAGTGCTAGAGAGGGGCTTAGCGGGAGGGCCAGGGATGAGCAGTACTTC	TRBV20-1	TRBJ2-5	NA	17	TRBD2
CASSLWTRGPYEQYF	TGTGCCAGCAGCTTGTGGACTAGAGGCCCCTACGAGCAGTACTTC	TRBV7-2	TRBJ2-7	NA	15	TRBD2
CASSPSFDEQFF	TGTGCCAGCTCACCATCGTTCGATGAGCAGTTCTTC	TRBV18	TRBJ2-1	few	12	NA
CASSYGSSGMLYEQYF	TGTGCCAGCAGTTACGGCTCTAGCGGGATGCTTTACGAGCAGTACTTC	TRBV6-2/TRBV6-3	TRBJ2-7	NA	16	TRBD2
CSASSSGIFDTQYF	TGCAGTGCTAGCTCTAGCGGGATATTTGATACGCAGTATTTT	TRBV20-1	TRBJ2-3	NA	14	TRBD2